This T cell receptor beta chain was obtained from a study of T cell responses to AZD1222 COVID-19 vaccine. Worth noting for this clone: What it binds is not known.

TCRdb keeps only in-frame clones here, not all; method: immunoSEQ multiplex PCR. The top ten clones hold around 2.5% of a sample with 100,000 to 120,000 clones, roughly 92% of them seen once. The CDR3 is 15 amino acids. Losses at the gene ends were 3 bases for V and 3 bases for J; bases not matched to a gene: 3. Germline CDR1 reads LGHDT; CDR2 reads YNNKEL (reference sequence). Study findings and constraints: Recipients of AZD1222 seropositive at baseline numbered only six or seven. Clonal diversity may have been underestimated, and the donors were mostly white British, with more females than males.

This TCR was sampled from an adult who received the AZD1222 COVID-19 vaccine. The chain couples TRBV3-1 (or the pseudogene TRBV3-2) to TRBJ2-5; TRBD1 aligns across 11 bases. Sequencing used peripheral blood, obtained 28 days after the second AZD1222 dose. The CDR3 reads CASSHTGQGEETQYF. Here the CDR3 DNA reads TGTGCCAGCAGCCACACGGGACAGGGGGAAGAGACCCAGTACTTC.